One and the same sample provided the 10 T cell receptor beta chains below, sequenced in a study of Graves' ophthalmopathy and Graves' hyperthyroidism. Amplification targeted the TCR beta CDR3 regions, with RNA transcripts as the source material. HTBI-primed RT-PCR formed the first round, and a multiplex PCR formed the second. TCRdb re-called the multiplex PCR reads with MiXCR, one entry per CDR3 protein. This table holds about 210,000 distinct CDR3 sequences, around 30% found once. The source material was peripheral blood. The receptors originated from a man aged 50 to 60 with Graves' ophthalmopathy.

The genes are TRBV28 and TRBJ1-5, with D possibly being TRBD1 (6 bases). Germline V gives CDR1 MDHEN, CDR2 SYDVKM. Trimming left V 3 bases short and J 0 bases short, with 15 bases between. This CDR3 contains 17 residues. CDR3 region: CASSFRDTSYSNQPQHF. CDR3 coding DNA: TGTGCCAGCAGTTTCAGGGACACATCGTATAGCAATCAGCCCCAGCATTTT.

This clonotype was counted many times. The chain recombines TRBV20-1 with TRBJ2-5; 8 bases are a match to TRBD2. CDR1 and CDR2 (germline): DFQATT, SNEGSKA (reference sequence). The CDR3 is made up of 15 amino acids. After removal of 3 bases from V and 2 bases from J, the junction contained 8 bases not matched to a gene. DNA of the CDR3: TGCAGTGCTAGCACTAGCGGAGGTCTACAAGAGACCCAGTACTTC. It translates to CSASTSGGLQETQYF.

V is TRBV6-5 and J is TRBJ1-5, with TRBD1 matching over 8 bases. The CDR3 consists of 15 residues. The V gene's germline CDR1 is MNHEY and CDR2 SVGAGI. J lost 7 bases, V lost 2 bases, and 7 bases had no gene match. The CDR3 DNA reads TGTGCCAGCAGTTACCCTACAGGGGGAGTACAGCCCCAGCATTTT. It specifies CASSYPTGGVQPQHF.

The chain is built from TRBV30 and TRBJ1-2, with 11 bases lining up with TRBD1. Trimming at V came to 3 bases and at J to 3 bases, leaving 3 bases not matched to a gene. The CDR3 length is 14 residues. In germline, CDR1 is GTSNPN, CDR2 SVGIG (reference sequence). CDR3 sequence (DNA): TGTGCCTGGAGCGGGGGACAGGGGGACTATGGCTACACCTTC. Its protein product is CAWSGGQGDYGYTF.

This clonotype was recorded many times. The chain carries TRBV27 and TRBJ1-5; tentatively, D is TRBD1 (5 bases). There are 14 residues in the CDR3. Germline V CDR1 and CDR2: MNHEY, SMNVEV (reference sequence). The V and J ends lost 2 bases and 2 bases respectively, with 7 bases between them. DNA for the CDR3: TGTGCCAGCAGTTTAGGAGGGGGCAATCAGCCCCAGCATTTT. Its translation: CASSLGGGNQPQHF.

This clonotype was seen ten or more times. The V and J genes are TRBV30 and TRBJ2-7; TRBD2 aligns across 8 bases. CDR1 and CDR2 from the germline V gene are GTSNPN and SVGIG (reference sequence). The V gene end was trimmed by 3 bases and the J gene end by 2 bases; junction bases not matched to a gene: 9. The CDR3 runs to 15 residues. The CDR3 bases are TGTGCCTGGAGCGATATAGCGGGGCCCCCCTACGAGCAGTACTTC. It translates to CAWSDIAGPPYEQYF.

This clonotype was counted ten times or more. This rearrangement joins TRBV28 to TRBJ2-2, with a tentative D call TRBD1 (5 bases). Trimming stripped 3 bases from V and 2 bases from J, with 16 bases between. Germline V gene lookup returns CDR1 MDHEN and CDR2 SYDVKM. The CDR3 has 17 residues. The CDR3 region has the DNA TGTGCCAGCAGTTTCCCCCGGACGGACATAAACACCGGGGAGCTGTTTTTT. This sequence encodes CASSFPRTDINTGELFF.

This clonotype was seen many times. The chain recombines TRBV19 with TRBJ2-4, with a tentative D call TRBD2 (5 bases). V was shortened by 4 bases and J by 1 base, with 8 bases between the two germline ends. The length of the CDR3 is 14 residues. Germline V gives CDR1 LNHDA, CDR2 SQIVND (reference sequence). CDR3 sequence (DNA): TGTGCCAGTAGTAACCCGGGGGCCAAAAACATTCAGTACTTC. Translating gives CASSNPGAKNIQYF.

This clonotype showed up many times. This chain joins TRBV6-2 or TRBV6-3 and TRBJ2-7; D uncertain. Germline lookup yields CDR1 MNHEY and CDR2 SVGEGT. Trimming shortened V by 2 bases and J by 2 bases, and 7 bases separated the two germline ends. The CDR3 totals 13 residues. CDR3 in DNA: TGTGCCAGCAGTTACCTTCCCACCTACGAGCAGTACTTC. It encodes CASSYLPTYEQYF.

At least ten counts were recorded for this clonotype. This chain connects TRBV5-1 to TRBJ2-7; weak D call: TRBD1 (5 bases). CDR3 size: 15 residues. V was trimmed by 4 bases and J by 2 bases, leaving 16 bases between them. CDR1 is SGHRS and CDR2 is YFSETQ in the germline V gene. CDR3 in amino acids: CASSPGAGRAYEQYF. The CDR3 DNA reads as TGCGCCAGCAGCCCTGGGGCTGGCCGTGCCTACGAGCAGTACTTC.